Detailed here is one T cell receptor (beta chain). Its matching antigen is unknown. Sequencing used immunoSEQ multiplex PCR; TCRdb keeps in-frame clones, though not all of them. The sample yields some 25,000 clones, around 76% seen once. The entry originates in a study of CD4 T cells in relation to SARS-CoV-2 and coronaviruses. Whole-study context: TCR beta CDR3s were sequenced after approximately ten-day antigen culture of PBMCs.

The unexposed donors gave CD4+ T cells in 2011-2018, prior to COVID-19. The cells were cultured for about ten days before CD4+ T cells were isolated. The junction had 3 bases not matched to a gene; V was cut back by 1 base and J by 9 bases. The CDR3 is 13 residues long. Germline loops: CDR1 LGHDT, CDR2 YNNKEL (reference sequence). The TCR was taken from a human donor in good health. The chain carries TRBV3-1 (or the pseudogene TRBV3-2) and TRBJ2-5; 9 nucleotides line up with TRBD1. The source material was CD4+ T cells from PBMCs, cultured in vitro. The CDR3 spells CASSQGQGGAQYF. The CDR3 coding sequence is TGTGCCAGCAGCCAAGGACAGGGGGGGGCCCAGTACTTC.